Shown below are 26 T cell receptor beta chains from a single sample sequenced in a study of molecular identifiers for immune sequencing clone quantification (dated by TCRdb to 2017 to 2018). Library creation used PCR. TCRdb records NextSeq 500 as the sequencer. TCRdb reran the public reads through fastp at Q25 and MiXCR, keeping productive beta chains. Here each entry gathers all rows of one CDR3 protein and keeps the most common genes and DNA. Recorded for this sample are around 460,000 distinct CDR3 sequences; roughly 26% of them occurred a single time. The ten top clones hold roughly 0.79% of the sample. Sequenced sample: naive CD8+ T cells from blood, with Jurkat cell RNA spiked in. Taken with the paper, the label for cell subset or site translates to: FACS-sorted CD8+CD4-CCR7+CD45RA+ naive T cells. The source of these receptors is a human donor in good health. Some libraries in this study had Jurkat cell RNA spiked in.

J is TRBJ1-6 and V is TRBV3-1; D is perhaps TRBD1 (5 bases). CDR3 length equals 17 residues. Germline CDR1 LGHDT, CDR2 YNNKEL (reference sequence). Trimming pared 3 bases from V and 5 bases from J, leaving 17 bases between. The DNA of the CDR3 is TGTGCCAGCAGCCACGATACAGGCCGCCCGAATAATTCACCCCTCCACTTT. Amino acid sequence: CASSHDTGRPNNSPLHF.

This clonotype was observed a few times. This may arise from a read error, as a much more abundant clone is one base away. J is TRBJ2-3 and V is TRBV29-1; D is possibly TRBD1 (5 bases). The length of the CDR3 is 12 residues. V was clipped by 8 bases and J by 1 base, with 10 bases between them. Germline V gene data show CDR1 as SQVTM and CDR2 as ANQGSEA. The CDR3 reads CSRQKRTDTQYF. In DNA, the CDR3 is TGCAGCCGACAGAAACGCACAGATACGCAGTATTTT.

This clonotype came up a few times. The chain combines TRBV27 with TRBJ2-1; tentative D call: TRBD2 (6 bases). Germline V gives CDR1 MNHEY, CDR2 SMNVEV (reference sequence). The V gene lost 8 bases and the J gene lost 8 bases, with 13 bases spanning the gap. CDR3 length: 12 residues. Here the CDR3 reads CASVSSVDEQFF. The CDR3, as DNA: TGTGCCAGCGTCTCTAGCGTCGATGAGCAGTTCTTC.

This clonotype was detected ten times or more. The rearrangement joins TRBV9 to TRBJ2-7; D not resolved. Looked up from germline, CDR1 is SGDLS and CDR2 is YYNGEE. CDR3 length: 14 residues. V dropped 3 bases and J dropped 0 bases, with 10 bases sitting between them. DNA of the CDR3: TGTGCCAGCAGCGGTCGCAGTAGCTCCTACGAGCAGTACTTC. It is translated as CASSGRSSSYEQYF.

In this sample, this clonotype turned up a few times. V is TRBV4-3 and J is TRBJ2-7; D not certain. Germline V gives CDR1 LGHNA, CDR2 YSLEER. This CDR3 has 14 residues. The germline V and J ends were trimmed by 1 base and 0 bases, with 7 bases remaining between them. The CDR3 loop is CASSQGQASYEQYF. CDR3 coding DNA: TGCGCCAGCAGCCAAGGACAAGCCTCCTACGAGCAGTACTTC.

The chain carries TRBV27 and TRBJ2-7; D is undetermined. This CDR3 spans 12 amino acids. The germline V gene has CDR1 MNHEY and CDR2 SMNVEV (reference sequence). V lost 6 bases, J lost 2 bases, and 8 bases lay in between. The CDR3 coding sequence is TGTGCCAGCAGAAAAGAACCCTACGAGCAGTACTTC. It translates to CASRKEPYEQYF.

This chain links TRBV24-1 with TRBJ1-5; TRBD1 aligns across 8 bases. Germline V gene data show CDR1 as KGHDR and CDR2 as SFDVKD. The CDR3 runs to 12 residues. V lost 10 bases and J lost 6; bases outside the gene matches: 4. CDR3 bases: TGTGCCACTCAAGGGACAGGTCAGCCCCAGCATTTT. Its translation: CATQGTGQPQHF.

This rearrangement joins TRBV27 to TRBJ2-3, with unresolved D. This CDR3 spans 13 amino acids. The V gene lost 5 bases and the J gene lost 1 base, with 7 bases spanning the gap. From germline, CDR1 is MNHEY and CDR2 SMNVEV (reference sequence). The CDR3 sequence: CASSPMGTDTQYF. The CDR3 nucleotides are TGTGCCAGCAGTCCTATGGGCACAGATACGCAGTATTTT.

The table lists this clonotype with a few counts. The chain recombines TRBV6-2 or TRBV6-3 with TRBJ1-1; a possible D gene is TRBD1 (6 bases). Germline-derived CDR1 and CDR2 are MNHEY and SVGEGT. Deletions cut 3 bases from V and 2 bases from J, with 10 bases between. The CDR3 has 14 residues. The CDR3 spells CASSYSGANTEAFF. CDR3 bases: TGTGCCAGCAGTTATTCAGGGGCAAACACTGAAGCTTTCTTT.

This clonotype was counted between two and nine times. The CDR3 DNA follows: TGTGCCAGCAGCCACGGGACAGGGGAGGTCGGTGAAGCTTTCTTT. Amino acids: CASSHGTGEVGEAFF. The chain links TRBV7-9 to TRBJ1-1; the match to TRBD1 covers 10 bases. V trimming: 5 bases; J trimming: 7 bases; junction bases outside the gene matches: 10. Germline V gene sequence: CDR1 SEHNR, CDR2 FQNEAQ (reference sequence). The CDR3 runs to 15 residues.

The table lists this clonotype with a few counts. The rearrangement uses TRBV7-9 and TRBJ2-7; TRBD2 matches 14 bases. This CDR3 has 16 residues. CDR1 SEHNR and CDR2 FQNEAQ come from the germline V gene (reference sequence). Trimming removed 5 bases from V and 6 bases from J; junction bases left unmatched: 9. CDR3 residues: CASSSHTGLAGVEQYF. The CDR3 DNA is TGTGCCAGCAGCAGTCATACGGGACTAGCGGGAGTCGAGCAGTACTTC.

This clonotype was found a few times. The rearrangement joins TRBV5-3 to TRBJ2-7, with a weak D call TRBD1 (5 bases). TRBV5-3 is given ORF status, its function remaining uncertain. The CDR3 extends over 14 amino acids. Trimming cost V 10 bases and J 1 base, with 18 bases left between them. CDR3 in amino acids: CAAPRGRVSYEQYF. CDR3 sequence (DNA): TGTGCCGCCCCGCGAGGCAGGGTATCCTACGAGCAGTACTTC.

Points on this clonotype: A much larger clone differs from this one at a single base, so this may be a read error. V usage is TRBV4-3 and J usage is TRBJ1-2; no clear D. From germline, CDR1 is LGHNA and CDR2 YSLEER. CDR3 size: 16 residues. Deletions cut 0 bases from V and 4 bases from J, with 15 bases between. CDR3 bases: TGCGCCAGCAGCCAAGATCGTGGGGTAAAAGGCTATGGCTACACCTTC. Translating gives CASSQDRGVKGYGYTF.

This chain joins TRBV4-1 and TRBJ2-5; weak D call: TRBD2 (5 bases). The CDR3 is 17 amino acids. Trimming stripped 0 bases from V and 4 bases from J, with 18 bases between. Germline V CDR1 and CDR2: MGHRA, YSYEKL. CDR3 bases: TGCGCCAGCAGCCAAGATACGGCCACGGGGTATGGAGAGACCCAGTACTTC. This gives the protein CASSQDTATGYGETQYF.

This clonotype was observed many times. The CDR3 loop reads CASTDGGQAYEQYF. The CDR3 DNA reads TGTGCCAGCACCGACGGGGGACAGGCCTACGAGCAGTACTTC. V usage is TRBV6-2 or TRBV6-3 and J usage is TRBJ2-7, with 8 bases lining up with TRBD1. This CDR3 is built from 14 residues. V dropped 7 bases and J dropped 2; count of bases not matched to a gene: 7. CDR1 and CDR2 from the germline V gene are MNHEY and SVGEGT.

This clonotype was seen a few times. The chain has TRBV7-9 and TRBJ1-1; 7 bases agree with TRBD1. After removal of 4 bases from V and 0 bases from J, the junction contained 5 bases not matched to a gene. Germline lookup yields CDR1 SEHNR and CDR2 FQNEAQ (reference sequence). The CDR3 is 15 residues long. DNA of the CDR3: TGTGCCAGCAGCTCAGACGGACAGGTGAACACTGAAGCTTTCTTT. Protein: CASSSDGQVNTEAFF.

Comment on this clonotype: A much larger clone is a single base away; this may be a read error. This sequence joins TRBV18 and TRBJ2-5; 7 bases agree with TRBD1. CDR1 and CDR2 (germline): KGHSH, LQKENI. CDR3 size: 15 residues. CDR3 sequence reads: CASSPPGQVQVTQYF. DNA of the CDR3: TGTGCCAGCTCACCCCCCGGACAGGTCCAAGTGACCCAGTACTTC.

As for this clonotype: A much larger clone differs from this one at a single base, so this may be a read error. Because it lacks the conserved phenylalanine or tryptophan at the end, this CDR3 is likely a read error. The J gene is TRBJ2-5, the V gene TRBV14; 10 bases fit TRBD2. In germline, CDR1 is SGHDN, CDR2 FVKESK. The CDR3 is 15 amino acids. J was trimmed by 2 bases and V by 4 bases; bases with no gene match: 4. CDR3 DNA: TGTGCCAGCAGCCTCCTAGCGGGAGAGCAAGAGACCCAGTACTCC. Its protein product is CASSLLAGEQETQYS.

The V call is TRBV4-3, the J call TRBJ1-2; no clear D gene. V was clipped by 1 base and J by 4 bases, with 10 bases between them. The CDR3 sequence is 14 residues long. The V gene's germline CDR1 is LGHNA and CDR2 YSLEER. In nucleotides, the CDR3 is TGCGCCAGCAGCCAAGCTCGCACCCCCTATGGCTACACCTTC. This gives the protein CASSQARTPYGYTF.

As to this clonotype: This could be a read error, since a much larger clone is one nucleotide away. The CDR3 nucleotides are TGCAGCGTCCGATTGGGGACTGAAGCTTTCTTT. It codes for CSVRLGTEAFF. The V call is TRBV29-1, the J call TRBJ1-1; D gene ambiguous. Germline V CDR1 and CDR2: SQVTM, ANQGSEA. There are 11 residues in the CDR3. V was cut by 6 bases and J by 5 bases, with 10 bases left in between.

The chain employs TRBV4-1 and TRBJ2-3; 8 positions agree with TRBD2. The CDR3 runs to 17 residues. Germline V gene data show CDR1 as MGHRA and CDR2 as YSYEKL. J gave up 4 bases and V 4 bases, and 13 bases lay outside the gene matches. DNA for the CDR3: TGCGCCAGCAGCCCTGGGTTTGAGACTAGCGAATCAGATACGCAGTATTTT. Residues: CASSPGFETSESDTQYF.

A word on this clonotype: A much larger clone lies one base from this, so it may be a read error. The rearrangement links TRBV29-1 to TRBJ2-7, with D maybe TRBD1 (5 bases). This CDR3 is 13 amino acids long. The germline V gene encodes CDR1 SQVTM and CDR2 ANQGSEA. The V end lost 1 base, the J end lost 2 bases, and 9 bases lay between the germline ends. The chain's CDR3 is CSVEGQWPYEQYF. In nucleotides, the CDR3 is TGCAGCGTTGAAGGACAGTGGCCCTACGAGCAGTACTTC.

The V call is TRBV28, the J call TRBJ2-7; 9 bases are shared with TRBD1. CDR1 is MDHEN, CDR2 SYDVKM, per germline. The trim removed 5 bases at V and 6 bases at J, leaving 5 bases unmatched. The length of the CDR3 is 13 residues. CDR3 coding DNA: TGTGCCAGCAGTGAACAGGGGGCGGGCGAGCAGTACTTC. It specifies CASSEQGAGEQYF.

In DNA form, the CDR3 reads TGTGCCAGCAGCTTAGGTCCCGCGAGGGGGCTGGGAACAGATACGCAGTATTTT. Its translation is CASSLGPARGLGTDTQYF. V gene TRBV11-2 combines with J gene TRBJ2-3, with 7 bases aligning to TRBD1. Germline CDR1 and CDR2: SGHAT and FQNNGV. The J segment lost 3 bases and the V segment lost 1 base, leaving 13 bases of the junction unmatched. This CDR3 region has 18 residues.

This clonotype appeared a few times. The CDR3 spells CASSQDLRGTKNIQYF. The CDR3 DNA reads as TGCGCCAGCAGCCAAGATCTGCGAGGGACCAAAAACATTCAGTACTTC. V is TRBV4-3 and J is TRBJ2-4, with D maybe TRBD2 (5 bases). The germline V gene has CDR1 LGHNA and CDR2 YSLEER. Trimming left V 0 bases short and J 2 bases short, with 11 bases between. The CDR3 runs 16 residues.

This clonotype was detected only a few times. The J gene is TRBJ2-7, the V gene TRBV7-8; D gene ambiguous. V was trimmed by 5 bases and J by 5 bases, leaving 13 bases between them. The V gene's germline CDR1 is SGHVS and CDR2 FQNEAQ. The CDR3 extends over 13 amino acids. This CDR3 is CASSPPLLDEQYF. The CDR3 bases are TGTGCCAGCAGCCCCCCCCTCCTGGACGAGCAGTACTTC.